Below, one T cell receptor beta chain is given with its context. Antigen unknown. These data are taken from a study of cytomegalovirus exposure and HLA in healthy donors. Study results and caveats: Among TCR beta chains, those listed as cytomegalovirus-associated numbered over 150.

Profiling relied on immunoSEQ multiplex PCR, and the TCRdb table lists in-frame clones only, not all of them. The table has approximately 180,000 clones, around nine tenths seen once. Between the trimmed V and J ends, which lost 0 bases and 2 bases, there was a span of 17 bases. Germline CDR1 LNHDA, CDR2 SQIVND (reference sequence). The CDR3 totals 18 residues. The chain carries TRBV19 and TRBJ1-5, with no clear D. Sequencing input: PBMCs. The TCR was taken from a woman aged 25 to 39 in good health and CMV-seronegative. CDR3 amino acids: CASSIDAGFGSGNQPQHF. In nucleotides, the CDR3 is TGTGCCAGTAGTATAGACGCGGGCTTCGGGTCTGGCAATCAGCCCCAGCATTTT.